This T cell receptor (beta chain) was identified during a study of liver allograft versus peripheral blood T cells (dated by TCRdb to about 2020). Regarding the complete study: The study compared T cell receptor repertoires found within transplanted livers against repertoires in the peripheral blood of liver transplant recipients. General study outcomes and caveats: T cell receptor repertoires inside liver allografts were reported to be different from the repertoires detected in peripheral blood.

CDR1 and CDR2, looked up from the germline V gene (reference sequence), are DFQATT and SNEGSKA. From its cysteine to its phenylalanine, the CDR3 spans 13 amino acids. Just the 39-base CDR3 DNA is kept, in frame starting at base 1. At the junction V is shortened by 6 bases and J by 5 bases; bases outside the gene matches: 8. Instrument on record: Illumina MiSeq. TCRdb ran its own pipeline on the public reads, namely fastp trimming at Q25 and MiXCR clone calling, and kept in-frame beta chains. Identical CDR3 proteins give one entry, which carries the most common genes and DNA. This sample holds about 260 distinct CDR3 sequences; roughly 18% were observed only once. The ten biggest clones cover 45% to 65% of the sample. This clonotype registers as medium-sized (0.01 to 0.1%) within its sample. No antigen is known for it. Nothing much larger sits one base from this clone, and base qualities are not available.

The clonotype was recovered from a human patient who had a liver transplant. In patients who had a transplant, some T cells may come from the graft donor. The chain links TRBV20-1 with TRBJ1-1; 8 central nucleotides agree with TRBD1. The nucleotide sequence reads TGCAGTGCAACGACAGGGGTGATAACTGAAGCTTTCTTT. Its translation is CSATTGVITEAFF.